This T cell receptor beta chain was captured in a study of T-cell reconstitution after alpha-beta-depleted transplantation in children. Study findings and constraints: One year post-transplant, T-cell counts and diversity were largely derived from T cells produced anew.

TCRbeta library preparation incorporated unique molecular identifiers. TCRdb called the PCR reads again in MiXCR, with one record for every CDR3 protein. Found here are some 460,000 distinct CDR3 sequences, 16% of them singletons; the top ten hold roughly 29%. With regard to this clonotype: What it binds is not known.

This TCR derives from a boy younger than two who had a stem cell transplant for Wiskott-Aldrich syndrome, so the T cells may come from the graft donor. The sample here was PBMCs, mostly from graft donor cells, taken 360 days after TCRalphabeta/CD19-depleted stem cell transplant.

As DNA, the CDR3 is TGCGCCAGCAGCGGTAGCGGGAGATTCACAGATACGCAGTATTTT. Amino acids: CASSGSGRFTDTQYF. The chain employs TRBV5-1 and TRBJ2-3, with 9 nucleotides matching TRBD2. There are 15 residues in the CDR3. With 4 bases clipped from V and 2 bases from J, the junction kept 5 bases outside the gene matches. CDR1 and CDR2 (germline): SGHRS, YFSETQ.